The 22 T cell receptor beta chains below were found in one sample sequenced in a study of blood T cell repertoires in COVID-19. Assay used: immunoSEQ multiplex PCR; TCRdb lists only in-frame clones, some missing. Among 250,000 to 300,000 clones, about nine tenths were seen once, and the ten largest hold 3.7%. The specimen was peripheral blood. These receptors were obtained from a woman aged 40 to 55 with acute or convalescent COVID-19.

This clone was seen a handful of times. This chain joins TRBV18 and TRBJ2-6, with D possibly matching TRBD2 (5 bases). Germline CDR1 reads KGHSH; CDR2 reads LQKENI. The germline V and J ends were trimmed by 2 bases and 0 bases, with 11 bases remaining between them. The CDR3 totals 17 residues. CDR3 bases: TGTGCCAGCTCACCAGCAAGTGGAGGCTCTGGGGCCAACGTCCTGACTTTC. Translated, it gives CASSPASGGSGANVLTF.

V gene TRBV12-3 or TRBV12-4 combines with J gene TRBJ2-1; 9 nucleotides line up with TRBD2. The CDR3 runs 12 residues. Trimming cost V 7 bases and J 12 bases; bases outside gene matches: 7. CDR3 bases: TGTGCCAGCACCCGGACTAGCGACGGGCAGTTCTTC. It translates to CASTRTSDGQFF.

The chain is built from TRBV11-2 and TRBJ1-1; 8 bases line up with TRBD1. This CDR3 region has 13 residues. CDR1 and CDR2 from the germline V gene are SGHAT and FQNNGV. The V gene end was trimmed by 8 bases and the J gene end by 3 bases; junction bases not matched to a gene: 5. This CDR3 is CASGRGPDTEAFF. CDR3 nucleotide sequence: TGTGCCAGCGGCAGGGGGCCGGACACTGAAGCTTTCTTT.

The chain is built from TRBV18 and TRBJ2-3; weak D call: TRBD2 (7 bases). This CDR3 spans 16 amino acids. The V and J ends lost 6 bases and 1 base respectively, with 17 bases between them. Germline V gene data show CDR1 as KGHSH and CDR2 as LQKENI. The CDR3 is CASSLERGAGTDTQYF. CDR3 coding DNA: TGTGCCAGCTCTCTCGAACGGGGGGCAGGCACAGATACGCAGTATTTT.

This chain uses TRBV5-1 with TRBJ2-3; 7 positions match TRBD2. V trimming: 2 bases; J trimming: 2 bases; junction bases outside the gene matches: 11. The CDR3 sequence is 17 residues long. Germline V gene data show CDR1 as SGHRS and CDR2 as YFSETQ. The CDR3 sequence: CASSFLPGGLNTDTQYF. CDR3 DNA sequence: TGCGCCAGCAGCTTCCTCCCGGGGGGACTCAACACAGATACGCAGTATTTT.

This chain uses TRBV7-3 with TRBJ2-1; D unclear. The CDR3 has 16 residues. Trimming left V 0 bases short and J 8 bases short, with 17 bases between. Germline V gives CDR1 SGHTA, CDR2 FQGTGA. The CDR3 coding sequence is TGTGCCAGCAGCTTAACCAACAGAAATCTCGTCCATGAGCAGTTCTTC. Protein product: CASSLTNRNLVHEQFF.

The genes are TRBV3-1 (or the pseudogene TRBV3-2) and TRBJ2-1; D possibly corresponds to TRBD2 (6 bases). The CDR3 is 15 amino acids. CDR1 and CDR2 from the germline V gene are LGHDT and YNNKEL (reference sequence). Trimming cost V 4 bases and J 1 base, with 11 bases left between them. This chain's CDR3 is CASSPRTNSYNEQFF. CDR3 sequence (DNA): TGTGCCAGCAGCCCCCGGACTAATTCCTACAATGAGCAGTTCTTC.

V and J are TRBV7-2 and TRBJ1-4; TRBD1 aligns across 12 bases. The germline CDR1 and CDR2 sequences are SGHTA and FQGNSA. V lost 4 bases to trimming and J lost 8 bases; unmatched junction nucleotides: 11. This CDR3 spans 17 amino acids. The CDR3 is CASSSSRDRGRGEKLFF. The CDR3 coding sequence is TGTGCCAGCAGCTCCTCCCGGGACAGGGGGCGAGGAGAAAAACTGTTTTTT.

The CDR3 protein is CASSQGVRGRGELFF. CDR3 DNA sequence: TGCGCCAGCAGCCAAGGAGTAAGGGGGCGAGGGGAGCTGTTTTTT. The chain is built from TRBV4-1 and TRBJ2-2; 7 nucleotides align to TRBD1. From germline, CDR1 is MGHRA and CDR2 YSYEKL. Trimming at V came to 1 base and at J to 8 bases, leaving 7 bases not matched to a gene. The CDR3 runs to 15 residues.

The rearrangement uses TRBV30 and TRBJ1-2, with TRBD1 matching 8 bases. This CDR3 spans 15 amino acids. Per germline, CDR1 GTSNPN and CDR2 SVGIG (reference sequence). After removal of 4 bases from V and 4 bases from J, the junction contained 11 bases not matched to a gene. CDR3 sequence reads: CAWTLPDRALYGYTF. The DNA for the CDR3 is TGTGCCTGGACCTTACCGGACAGGGCCCTCTATGGCTACACCTTC. The full variable domain, its missing parts supplied by reference TRBV30 and TRBJ1-2, is SQTIHQWPATLVQPVGSPLSLECTVEGTSNPNLYWYRQAAGRGLQLLFYSVGIGQISSEVPQNLSASRPQDRQFILSSKKLLLSDSGFYLCAWTLPDRALYGYTFGSGTRLTVV.

The chain carries TRBV5-1 and TRBJ2-1, with 8 bases fitting TRBD2. Germline CDR1 reads SGHRS; CDR2 reads YFSETQ. V gave up 4 bases and J gave up 3 bases; unmatched junction bases: 9. The CDR3 has 16 amino acids. The CDR3 coding sequence is TGCGCCAGCAGCCCATCGGGCGGGGGGCTCTACAATGAGCAGTTCTTC. Encoded protein: CASSPSGGGLYNEQFF.

The chain combines TRBV6-4 with TRBJ1-1; D is perhaps TRBD1 (6 bases). The CDR3 totals 14 residues. Trimming took 9 bases from V and 2 from J, leaving 16 bases between them. The germline gives CDR1 MRHNA, CDR2 SNTAGT. CDR3 in amino acids: CASSRDIDNTEAFF. The CDR3 DNA reads as TGTGCCAGTTCCCGGGACATCGACAACACTGAAGCTTTCTTT.

The gene calls are TRBV18 and TRBJ1-2; D is uncertain. Trimming removed 0 bases at V and 3 bases at J, with 8 bases between. This CDR3 has 14 residues. Germline values: CDR1 KGHSH, CDR2 LQKENI. CDR3 in amino acids: CASSPPHTYYGYTF. The CDR3 coding sequence is TGTGCCAGCTCACCACCACACACCTACTATGGCTACACCTTC.

The chain recombines TRBV20-1 with TRBJ2-3, with D perhaps matching TRBD2 (5 bases). This CDR3 is 11 amino acids long. The germline V gene has CDR1 DFQATT and CDR2 SNEGSKA (reference sequence). Trimming left V 5 bases short and J 5 bases short, with 8 bases between. The CDR3 reads CSARSVDTQYF. In DNA, the CDR3 is TGCAGTGCTCGTAGCGTAGATACGCAGTATTTT.

This clone was counted once. The chain carries TRBV5-1 and TRBJ2-1, with TRBD1 matching over 7 bases. There are 14 residues in the CDR3. V lost 3 bases, J lost 10 bases, and 10 bases stayed unmatched. Germline assignment: CDR1 SGHRS and CDR2 YFSETQ. The CDR3 bases are TGCGCCAGCAGCTCGGACAACAGGGGAAACGAGCAGTTCTTC. Translating it yields CASSSDNRGNEQFF.

The chain recombines TRBV3-1 (or the pseudogene TRBV3-2) with TRBJ2-3, with 9 bases aligning to TRBD2. This CDR3 comprises 19 residues. Germline V gives CDR1 LGHDT, CDR2 YNNKEL (reference sequence). J gave up 2 bases and V 3 bases, and 15 bases lay outside the gene matches. CDR3 bases: TGTGCCAGCAGCCAGAGCGGGGGGTCCGTCTACCTCTCCACAGATACGCAGTATTTT. Translated: CASSQSGGSVYLSTDTQYF.

The V and J genes are TRBV14 and TRBJ2-1, with D perhaps TRBD2 (5 bases). Germline lookup yields CDR1 SGHDN and CDR2 FVKESK. The CDR3 runs 14 residues. V dropped 4 bases and J dropped 5 bases, with 12 bases sitting between them. DNA of the CDR3: TGTGCCAGCAGCCCGGACTGGATGAACAATGAGCAGTTCTTC. Translation: CASSPDWMNNEQFF.

The V gene is TRBV2, the J gene TRBJ1-5; 8 positions match TRBD1. From germline, CDR1 is SNHLY and CDR2 FYNNEI. V was clipped by 6 bases and J by 4 bases; unmatched bases: 8. This CDR3 contains 15 residues. CDR3 sequence: CASRPTGGGNQPQHF. The CDR3 DNA reads as TGTGCCAGCAGACCCACAGGGGGAGGAAATCAGCCCCAGCATTTT. The variable domain in full, completed from reference TRBV2 and TRBJ1-5, reads EPEVTQTPSHQVTQMGQEVILRCVPISNHLYFYWYRQILGQKVEFLVSFYNNEISEKSEIFDDQFSVERPDGSNFTLKIRSTKLEDSAMYFCASRPTGGGNQPQHFGDGTRLSIL.

The chain carries TRBV10-1 and TRBJ1-1; 8 positions match TRBD1. Germline V CDR1 and CDR2: WNHNN, SYGVQD (reference sequence). The trim removed 0 bases at V and 6 bases at J, leaving 12 bases unmatched. The CDR3 is 17 amino acids. The CDR3: CASSESNNLQGAAEAFF. CDR3 in DNA: TGCGCCAGCAGTGAGTCGAACAACCTGCAGGGGGCCGCTGAAGCTTTCTTT.

CDR3 DNA: TGTGCCAGCAATCACAGGGAAGGTTCACCCCTCCACTTT. The encoded protein is CASNHREGSPLHF. This sequence joins TRBV2 and TRBJ1-6; D possibly corresponds to TRBD1 (6 bases). Trimming took off 7 bases at V and 9 bases at J, with 13 bases between the two ends. Germline values: CDR1 SNHLY, CDR2 FYNNEI. CDR3 size: 13 residues.

The chain has TRBV15 and TRBJ1-4; D unclear. Germline V lookup: CDR1 LNHNV, CDR2 YYDKDF (reference sequence). V was cut by 4 bases and J by 8 bases, with 17 bases left in between. CDR3 length: 15 amino acids. CDR3 nucleotides: TGTGCCACCAGCATCAACAGTGCCATACCAGAAAAACTGTTTTTT. It specifies CATSINSAIPEKLFF. Together with reference TRBV15 and TRBJ1-4, the CDR3 gives the full variable domain: DAMVIQNPRYQVTQFGKPVTLSCSQTLNHNVMYWYQQKSSQAPKLLFHYYDKDFNNEADTPDNFQSRRPNTSFCFLDIRSPGLGDTAMYLCATSINSAIPEKLFFGSGTQLSVL.

The chain has TRBV5-1 and TRBJ1-1, with D unresolved. The CDR3 is 13 amino acids. Between the trimmed V and J ends, which lost 1 base and 4 bases, there was a span of 8 bases. From germline, CDR1 is SGHRS and CDR2 YFSETQ. As DNA, the CDR3 is TGCGCCAGCAGCTTGAGAGGGAGCACTGAAGCTTTCTTT. This translates into CASSLRGSTEAFF. Drawing the rest from reference TRBV5-1 and TRBJ1-1, the complete variable domain is KAGVTQTPRYLIKTRGQQVTLSCSPISGHRSVSWYQQTPGQGLQFLFEYFSETQRNKGNFPGRFSGRQFSNSRSEMNVSTLELGDSALYLCASSLRGSTEAFFGQGTRLTVV.